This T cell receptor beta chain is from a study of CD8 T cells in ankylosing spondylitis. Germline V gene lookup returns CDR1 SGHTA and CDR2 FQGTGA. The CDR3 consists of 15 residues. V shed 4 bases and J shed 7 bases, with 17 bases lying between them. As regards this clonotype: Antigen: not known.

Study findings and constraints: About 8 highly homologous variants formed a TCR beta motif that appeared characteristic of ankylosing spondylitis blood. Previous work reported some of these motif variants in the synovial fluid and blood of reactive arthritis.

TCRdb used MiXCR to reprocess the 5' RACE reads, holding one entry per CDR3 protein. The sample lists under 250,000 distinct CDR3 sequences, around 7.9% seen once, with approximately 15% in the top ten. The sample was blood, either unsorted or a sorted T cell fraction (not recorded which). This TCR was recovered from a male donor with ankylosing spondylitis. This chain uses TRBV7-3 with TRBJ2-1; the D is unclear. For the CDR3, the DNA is TGTGCCAGCAGCTCCGGCCACCCGGCAGAGAATGAGCAGTTCTTC. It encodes CASSSGHPAENEQFF.